Each of the 29 T cell receptor beta chains below was sequenced from the same sample in a study of blood T cells in healthy people across ages. The authors ran a second PCR of 7 to 11 cycles using a sample-barcoded 5' primer and a J-beta primer mix. TCRdb fed the 5' RACE reads into MiXCR, producing one record per CDR3 protein. This sample has 1,500,000 or so distinct CDR3 sequences, with roughly 43% found just once. The specimen was blood. The receptor source for this set is a woman between 18 and 29 years old in good health.

This CDR3 reads CASSEARRDRGLSTREQYF. CDR3 in DNA: TGTGCCAGCAGTGAAGCTAGACGAGACAGGGGGCTCTCTACAAGGGAGCAGTACTTC. J is TRBJ2-4 and V is TRBV2; 10 nucleotides agree with TRBD1. Germline trimming cut 0 bases from V and 13 bases from J; bases unmatched to any gene: 21. Looked up from germline, CDR1 is SNHLY and CDR2 is FYNNEI. CDR3 length: 19 amino acids.

V gene TRBV6-2 or TRBV6-3 combines with J gene TRBJ1-6; D gene unclear. The CDR3 sequence is 14 residues long. Germline V lookup: CDR1 MNHEY, CDR2 SVGEGT. V gave up 0 bases and J gave up 5 bases, with 5 bases separating them. CDR3 loop: CASSYSGDNSPLHF. The CDR3 DNA follows: TGTGCCAGCAGTTACTCCGGAGATAATTCACCCCTCCACTTT.

The chain links TRBV29-1 to TRBJ1-1, with 8 bases fitting TRBD1. V was pared by 5 bases and J by 1 base, with 9 bases of the junction left unmatched. Germline V gene lookup returns CDR1 SQVTM and CDR2 ANQGSEA. CDR3 length: 15 residues. The CDR3 loop reads CSVSQGATGNTEAFF. The CDR3 DNA sequence: TGCAGCGTTTCCCAGGGGGCTACGGGGAACACTGAAGCTTTCTTT.

V is TRBV5-1 and J is TRBJ2-3; D unresolved. Germline lookup yields CDR1 SGHRS and CDR2 YFSETQ. The CDR3 covers 16 residues. V was pared by 1 base and J by 0 bases, with 12 bases between. The CDR3 is CASSLTEVGSTDTQYF. The DNA of the CDR3 is TGCGCCAGCAGCTTGACCGAGGTGGGGAGCACAGATACGCAGTATTTT.

Regarding this clonotype: A read error may produce the germline difference seen at one junction end. The chain carries TRBV5-6 and TRBJ2-1; 8 nucleotides match TRBD2. The CDR3 consists of 23 residues. Germline-derived CDR1 and CDR2 are SGHDT and YYEEEE. CDR3 nucleotide sequence: TGTGCCAGCACCTTGGGATGGCTAGCGGGTCGACCCTCTAAAACAAGCTCCTACAATGAGCAGTTCTTC. Translated, it gives CASTLGWLAGRPSKTSSYNEQFF.

This clonotype has only a few counts. The rearrangement joins TRBV4-3 to TRBJ1-5; tentatively, D is TRBD1 (5 bases). The CDR3 has 15 residues. V lost 0 bases to trimming and J lost 6 bases, with 12 bases between them. Germline lookup yields CDR1 LGHNA and CDR2 YSLEER. The CDR3 here is CASSQDLGLGQPQHF. The DNA of the CDR3 is TGCGCCAGCAGCCAAGATTTGGGGCTGGGTCAGCCCCAGCATTTT.

The chain recombines TRBV16 with TRBJ2-1; weak D call: TRBD1 (5 bases). Per germline, CDR1 KGHSY and CDR2 FQNENV. CDR3 size: 13 residues. The V and J ends lost 2 bases and 9 bases respectively, with 11 bases between them. The CDR3 is CASSQQGGTEQFF. Here the CDR3 DNA reads TGTGCCAGCAGCCAACAGGGTGGTACTGAGCAGTTCTTC.

The genes are TRBV4-1 and TRBJ2-5; D perhaps matches TRBD2 (6 bases). The end of the DNA is better explained by TRBJ2-7, so the J call may be wrong. The CDR3 totals 16 residues. CDR1 MGHRA and CDR2 YSYEKL come from the germline V gene. The CDR3 protein is CASSLRPGPGGNEQYF. The CDR3 nucleotides read TGCGCCAGCAGCTTACGTCCGGGACCCGGCGGGAACGAGCAGTACTTC.

This clonotype was observed a few times. The V call is TRBV20-1, the J call TRBJ1-1, with 7 bases fitting TRBD1. CDR3 size: 15 residues. The germline CDR1 and CDR2 sequences are DFQATT and SNEGSKA (reference sequence). Unmatched junction bases numbered 11, after V lost 5 bases and J lost 2 bases. CDR3 sequence reads: CSARIAGQRNTEAFF. CDR3 sequence (DNA): TGCAGTGCTCGAATCGCGGGACAGAGAAACACTGAAGCTTTCTTT.

The CDR3 loop reads CASRSPGRTYEQYF. Here the CDR3 DNA reads TGTGCCAGCAGGTCACCTGGACGGACCTACGAGCAGTACTTC. The gene calls are TRBV7-2 and TRBJ2-7; D ambiguous. Germline values: CDR1 SGHTA, CDR2 FQGNSA. The germline V and J ends were trimmed by 6 bases and 2 bases, with 14 bases remaining between them. The CDR3 length is 14 residues.

The chain couples TRBV12-5 to TRBJ1-4, with D perhaps matching TRBD1 (5 bases). The germline V gene encodes CDR1 LGHNT and CDR2 FRNRAP. The CDR3 has 18 residues. With 6 bases removed from V and 0 bases from J, the gap between germline ends came to 20 bases. Here the CDR3 DNA reads TGTGCTAGTGGCTACGCGGAGGGGCAGGCTGCAACTAATGAAAAACTGTTTTTT. The encoded protein is CASGYAEGQAATNEKLFF.

On this clonotype: Being one base from a much bigger clone, this may be a read error. The J gene is TRBJ2-7, the V gene TRBV10-3; D possibly corresponds to TRBD1 (6 bases). CDR1 ENHRY and CDR2 SYGVKD come from the germline V gene. The CDR3 spans 14 residues. V was trimmed by 8 bases and J by 6 bases, leaving 20 bases between them. CDR3 sequence: CAIAEGEMNGEQYF. The CDR3 DNA reads TGTGCCATCGCTGAGGGGGAGATGAACGGCGAGCAGTACTTC.

This clonotype was observed once. This sequence joins TRBV6-2 or TRBV6-3 and TRBJ2-7; possible D gene TRBD1, 5 bases. The CDR3 is 15 amino acids. In germline, CDR1 is MNHEY, CDR2 SVGEGT. Trimming left V 6 bases short and J 2 bases short, with 17 bases between. The CDR3 reads CASRPYEGVPYEQYF. In DNA, the CDR3 is TGTGCCAGCAGGCCCTACGAAGGGGTCCCCTACGAGCAGTACTTC.

This clonotype has more than one count but fewer than ten. V usage is TRBV20-1 and J usage is TRBJ2-7; perhaps TRBD2 as D (5 bases). CDR3 size: 11 residues. Germline V gene sequence: CDR1 DFQATT, CDR2 SNEGSKA (reference sequence). Trimming took off 3 bases at V and 3 bases at J, with 6 bases between the two ends. The CDR3 region has the DNA TGCAGTGCTAGGACTATCTACGAGCAGTACTTC. Translated, it gives CSARTIYEQYF.

The chain employs TRBV7-2 and TRBJ1-4; D uncertain. V lost 4 bases to trimming and J lost 4 bases, with 10 bases between them. The CDR3 is 14 amino acids. Germline V CDR1 and CDR2: SGHTA, FQGNSA. Written as DNA, the CDR3 is TGTGCCAGCAGCTCGATTGGACTTAATGAAAAACTGTTTTTT. Translating gives CASSSIGLNEKLFF.

This chain connects TRBV20-1 to TRBJ1-1; D perhaps matches TRBD1 (5 bases). Germline V gives CDR1 DFQATT, CDR2 SNEGSKA (reference sequence). This CDR3 is 15 amino acids long. V dropped 0 bases and J dropped 3 bases, with 14 bases sitting between them. The CDR3 here is CSARERGVLYTEAFF. Written as DNA, the CDR3 is TGCAGTGCTAGAGAGCGGGGGGTGCTTTACACTGAAGCTTTCTTT.

This chain links TRBV7-9 with TRBJ1-1, with 7 bases identical to TRBD1. CDR1 is SEHNR, CDR2 FQNEAQ, per germline (reference sequence). V gave up 3 bases and J gave up 1 base; unmatched junction bases: 8. CDR3 length equals 16 residues. The CDR3 loop is CASSFSGTVKNTEAFF. In nucleotides, the CDR3 is TGTGCCAGCAGCTTTTCCGGGACAGTTAAGAACACTGAAGCTTTCTTT.

There are a few counts of this clonotype. DNA of the CDR3: TGTGCCAGCAGCCTAGCCGGGACAGGGAGGGTCGGTGAGCAGTTCTTC. It encodes CASSLAGTGRVGEQFF. The chain joins TRBV3-1 to TRBJ2-1; 9 positions agree with TRBD1. CDR1 LGHDT and CDR2 YNNKEL come from the germline V gene (reference sequence). The V gene end was trimmed by 4 bases and the J gene end by 9 bases; junction bases not matched to a gene: 13. This CDR3 has 16 residues.

The chain employs TRBV7-2 and TRBJ2-3, with 12 positions matching TRBD2. The germline gives CDR1 SGHTA, CDR2 FQGNSA. The CDR3 has 17 amino acids. The V gene end was trimmed by 2 bases and the J gene end by 1 base; junction bases not matched to a gene: 4. CDR3 sequence (DNA): TGTGCCAGCAGCTTACGACTAGCGGGAGCCCGCACAGATACGCAGTATTTT. Its protein product is CASSLRLAGARTDTQYF.

The chain links TRBV5-8 to TRBJ1-2, with 9 bases identical to TRBD1. Germline V gives CDR1 SGHTS, CDR2 YDEGEE. V gave up 6 bases and J gave up 4 bases; unmatched junction bases: 10. The CDR3 is made up of 15 amino acids. The CDR3 sequence: CASIPKGQGGYGYTF. CDR3 DNA: TGTGCCAGCATCCCCAAGGGACAGGGTGGCTATGGCTACACCTTC.

There are a few counts of this clonotype. The chain is built from TRBV29-1 and TRBJ2-5, with 7 positions matching TRBD2. Unmatched junction bases numbered 5, after V lost 5 bases and J lost 5 bases. CDR1 is SQVTM and CDR2 is ANQGSEA in the germline V gene. The CDR3 contains 12 residues. The CDR3 region has the DNA TGCAGCGTTTTGACTAGCAGGGAGACCCAGTACTTC. Its protein is CSVLTSRETQYF.

In this sample, this clonotype turned up a few times. The chain employs TRBV10-3 and TRBJ1-4; 10 bases fit TRBD1. This CDR3 comprises 15 residues. The J segment lost 8 bases and the V segment lost 8 bases, leaving 11 bases of the junction unmatched. Looked up from germline, CDR1 is ENHRY and CDR2 is SYGVKD. The DNA for the CDR3 is TGTGCCATCGCCCAGAGACAGGGGGCAGAGGAAAAACTGTTTTTT. It specifies CAIAQRQGAEEKLFF.

This rearrangement joins TRBV9 to TRBJ1-1; D is uncertain. Germline V gives CDR1 SGDLS, CDR2 YYNGEE. The V gene lost 4 bases and the J gene lost 4 bases, with 11 bases spanning the gap. The CDR3 totals 13 residues. CDR3 coding DNA: TGTGCCAGCAGCAACCAAGTTTCCACTGAAGCTTTCTTT. It translates to CASSNQVSTEAFF. Supplemented by reference TRBV9 and TRBJ1-1, the full variable domain reads DSGVTQTPKHLITATGQRVTLRCSPRSGDLSVYWYQQSLDQGLQFLIQYYNGEERAKGNILERFSAQQFPDLHSELNLSSLELGDSALYFCASSNQVSTEAFFGQGTRLTVV.

As regards this clonotype: An end of the junction differs from the germline gene, which may be a read error. The V gene is TRBV18, the J gene TRBJ2-1, with D unresolved. The germline gives CDR1 KGHSH, CDR2 LQKENI. The CDR3 is 15 amino acids. The CDR3 is CASSPSERVYSEQFF. The DNA of the CDR3 is TGTGCCAGCTCACCTTCGGAAAGGGTTTACAGTGAGCAGTTCTTC.

The chain recombines TRBV4-2 with TRBJ2-5; 8 bases are a match to TRBD1. Germline CDR1 reads LGHNA; CDR2 reads YNFKEQ. This CDR3 is built from 16 residues. Unmatched junction bases numbered 9, after V lost 3 bases and J lost 3 bases. CDR3 region: CASSHPGGTGEETQYF. For the CDR3, the DNA is TGTGCCAGCAGCCACCCAGGTGGGACAGGAGAAGAGACCCAGTACTTC.

The CDR3 reads CASSYRGFYEQYF. For the CDR3, the DNA is TGTGCCAGCAGTTACAGGGGATTCTACGAGCAGTACTTC. The chain is built from TRBV12-3 or TRBV12-4 and TRBJ2-7; 7 nucleotides agree with TRBD1. The CDR3 consists of 13 residues. V dropped 4 bases and J dropped 3; count of bases not matched to a gene: 3.

The genes are TRBV14 and TRBJ1-1, with D uncertain. V lost 5 bases, J lost 2 bases, and 15 bases lay in between. Germline V lookup: CDR1 SGHDN, CDR2 FVKESK. The CDR3 contains 15 residues. CDR3 residues: CASSERRQINTEAFF. DNA for the CDR3: TGTGCCAGCAGCGAAAGACGGCAGATTAACACTGAAGCTTTCTTT. The full variable domain, with the rest looked up from reference TRBV14 and TRBJ1-1, is EAGVTQFPSHSVIEKGQTVTLRCDPISGHDNLYWYRRVMGKEIKFLLHFVKESKQDESGMPNNRFLAERTGGTYSTLKVQPAELEDSGVYFCASSERRQINTEAFFGQGTRLTVV.

The rearrangement joins TRBV6-5 to TRBJ2-1, with 8 bases matching TRBD2. Germline-derived CDR1 and CDR2 are MNHEY and SVGAGI. J lost 9 bases, V lost 5 bases, and 12 bases had no gene match. This CDR3 is built from 15 residues. CDR3 DNA sequence: TGTGCCAGCAGTAAGACTAGCGAGAGTTTTGGTGAGCAGTTCTTC. It specifies CASSKTSESFGEQFF.

This clonotype was seen many times. V and J are TRBV12-3 or TRBV12-4 and TRBJ2-3; D not certain. The CDR3 is 14 amino acids. The V and J ends lost 1 base and 0 bases respectively, with 5 bases between them. In DNA, the CDR3 is TGTGCCAGCAGTTTAGAAGCTAGCACAGATACGCAGTATTTT. Its translation is CASSLEASTDTQYF.